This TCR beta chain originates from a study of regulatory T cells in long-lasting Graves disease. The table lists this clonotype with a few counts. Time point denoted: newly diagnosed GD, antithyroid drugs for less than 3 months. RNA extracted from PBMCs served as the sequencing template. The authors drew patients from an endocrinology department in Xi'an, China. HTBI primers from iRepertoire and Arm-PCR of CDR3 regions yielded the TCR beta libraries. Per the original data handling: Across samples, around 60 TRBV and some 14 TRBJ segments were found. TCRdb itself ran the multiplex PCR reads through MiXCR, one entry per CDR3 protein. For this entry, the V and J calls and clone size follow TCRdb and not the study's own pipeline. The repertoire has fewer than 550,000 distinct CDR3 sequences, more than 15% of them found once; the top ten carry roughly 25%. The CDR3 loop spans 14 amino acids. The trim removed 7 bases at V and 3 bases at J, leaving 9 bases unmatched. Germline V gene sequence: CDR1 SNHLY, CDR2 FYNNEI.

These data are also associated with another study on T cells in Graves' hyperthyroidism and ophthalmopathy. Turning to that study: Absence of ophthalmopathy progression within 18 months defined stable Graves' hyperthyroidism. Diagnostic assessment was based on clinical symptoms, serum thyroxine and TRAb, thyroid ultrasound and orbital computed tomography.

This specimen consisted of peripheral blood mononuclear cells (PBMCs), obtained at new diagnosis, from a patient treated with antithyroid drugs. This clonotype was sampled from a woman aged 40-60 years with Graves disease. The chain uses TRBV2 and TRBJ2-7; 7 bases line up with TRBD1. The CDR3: CASKETQGHYEQYF. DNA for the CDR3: TGTGCCAGCAAGGAAACACAGGGGCACTACGAGCAGTACTTC.